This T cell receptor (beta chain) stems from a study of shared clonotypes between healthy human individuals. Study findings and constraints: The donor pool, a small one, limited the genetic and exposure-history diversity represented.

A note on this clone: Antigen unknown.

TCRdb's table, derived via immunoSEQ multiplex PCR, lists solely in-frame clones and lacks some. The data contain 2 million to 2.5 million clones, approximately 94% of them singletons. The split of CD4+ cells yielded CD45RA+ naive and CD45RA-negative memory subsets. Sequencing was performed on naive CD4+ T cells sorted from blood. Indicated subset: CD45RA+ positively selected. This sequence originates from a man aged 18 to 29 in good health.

This chain's CDR3 is CASSLGSGLSYNEQFF. The DNA for the CDR3 is TGTGCCAGCAGCTTAGGTTCCGGGCTCTCCTACAATGAGCAGTTCTTC. The chain links TRBV11-2 to TRBJ2-1; D gene unclear. Trimming cost V 1 base and J 0 bases, with 10 bases left between them. The CDR3 extends over 16 amino acids. Germline assignment: CDR1 SGHAT and CDR2 FQNNGV.